These T cell receptor beta chains were read from a single sample in a study of shared clonotypes between healthy human individuals. Using immunoSEQ multiplex PCR, the repertoire was profiled, and TCRdb retains in-frame clones only, with some absent. The sample consists of about 1.5 million clones, 98% of them appearing once. The sequenced sample consisted of naive CD4+ T cells sorted from blood. The receptors stem from a man aged 30 to 45 in good health. The CDR3 runs from the conserved cysteine through the conserved F or W. The order of the fields is clone size, J gene, V gene, CDR3 protein. Size values are once, few and many counts, or a class for expanded clones, and some rows have none.

abundance: -
j_gene: TRBJ1-1
v_gene: TRBV5-1
CDR3aa: CASSRRDPREVNTEAFF

abundance: -
j_gene: TRBJ2-1
v_gene: TRBV29-1
CDR3aa: CSVEEYLLAELIYNEQFF

abundance: -
j_gene: TRBJ2-7
v_gene: TRBV29-1
CDR3aa: CSVGQGDKSYEQYF

abundance: -
j_gene: TRBJ2-7
v_gene: TRBV18
CDR3aa: CASSPLFGTAEPYEQYF

abundance: -
j_gene: TRBJ2-1
v_gene: TRBV29-1
CDR3aa: CSVWTGEYNEQFF

abundance: -
j_gene: TRBJ2-7
v_gene: TRBV11-2
CDR3aa: CASSPVAGAPYEQYF

abundance: -
j_gene: TRBJ2-1
v_gene: TRBV9
CDR3aa: CASSVDPGLLSYNEQFF

abundance: -
j_gene: TRBJ2-4
v_gene: TRBV5-4
CDR3aa: CASSLEARGAKNIQYF

abundance: -
j_gene: TRBJ2-3
v_gene: TRBV5-4
CDR3aa: CASSWIEDTQYF

abundance: -
j_gene: TRBJ2-7
v_gene: TRBV27
CDR3aa: CASSRQTPPYEQYF

abundance: -
j_gene: TRBJ2-7
v_gene: TRBV18
CDR3aa: CASSPLSSGKIYEQYF

abundance: -
j_gene: TRBJ1-1
v_gene: TRBV7-9
CDR3aa: CASSYGQGMNTEAFF

abundance: -
j_gene: TRBJ2-6
v_gene: TRBV18
CDR3aa: CASSPDVTGANVLTF

abundance: -
j_gene: TRBJ2-5
v_gene: TRBV19
CDR3aa: CASGRSAGLTETQYF

abundance: -
j_gene: TRBJ1-1
v_gene: TRBV2
CDR3aa: CASSDWTSGPNTEAFF

abundance: once
j_gene: TRBJ1-3
v_gene: TRBV7-9
CDR3aa: CASSLTSGFSGNTIYF

abundance: -
j_gene: TRBJ2-3
v_gene: TRBV5-1
CDR3aa: CASSRISGTGGTDTQYF

abundance: -
j_gene: TRBJ2-3
v_gene: TRBV9
CDR3aa: CASSVVGSGYTDTQYF

abundance: -
j_gene: TRBJ1-5
v_gene: TRBV7-9
CDR3aa: CASSLEGNNQPQHF

abundance: -
j_gene: TRBJ2-2
v_gene: TRBV10-3
CDR3aa: CAISDNVGELFF

abundance: once
j_gene: TRBJ1-3
v_gene: TRBV7-9
CDR3aa: CASTSGNTIYF

abundance: -
j_gene: TRBJ2-1
v_gene: TRBV7-9
CDR3aa: CASSLLGGQNNEQFF

abundance: -
j_gene: TRBJ2-1
v_gene: TRBV6-5
CDR3aa: CASKNAGSSYNEQFF